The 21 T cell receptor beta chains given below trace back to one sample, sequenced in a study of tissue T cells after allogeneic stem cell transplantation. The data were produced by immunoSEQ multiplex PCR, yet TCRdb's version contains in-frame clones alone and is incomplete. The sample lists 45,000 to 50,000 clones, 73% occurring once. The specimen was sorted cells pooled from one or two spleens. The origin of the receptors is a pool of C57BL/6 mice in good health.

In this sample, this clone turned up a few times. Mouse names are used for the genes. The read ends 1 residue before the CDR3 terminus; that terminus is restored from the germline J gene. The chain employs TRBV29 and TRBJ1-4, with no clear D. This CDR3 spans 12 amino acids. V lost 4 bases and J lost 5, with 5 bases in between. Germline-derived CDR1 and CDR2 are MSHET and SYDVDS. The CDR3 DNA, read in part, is TGTGCTAGCAGTTCCCAAAACGAAAGATTATTT. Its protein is CASSSQNERLF. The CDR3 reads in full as CASSSQNERLFF.

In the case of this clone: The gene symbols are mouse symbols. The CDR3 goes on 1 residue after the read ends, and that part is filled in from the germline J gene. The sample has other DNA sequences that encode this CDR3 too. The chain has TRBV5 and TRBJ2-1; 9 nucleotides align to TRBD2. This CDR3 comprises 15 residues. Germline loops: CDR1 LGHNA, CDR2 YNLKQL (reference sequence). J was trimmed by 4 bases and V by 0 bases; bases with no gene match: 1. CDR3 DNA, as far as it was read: TGTGCCAGCAGCCAAGACTGGGGGGGGTATGCTGAGCAGTTC. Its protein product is CASSQDWGGYAEQF. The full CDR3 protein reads CASSQDWGGYAEQFF.

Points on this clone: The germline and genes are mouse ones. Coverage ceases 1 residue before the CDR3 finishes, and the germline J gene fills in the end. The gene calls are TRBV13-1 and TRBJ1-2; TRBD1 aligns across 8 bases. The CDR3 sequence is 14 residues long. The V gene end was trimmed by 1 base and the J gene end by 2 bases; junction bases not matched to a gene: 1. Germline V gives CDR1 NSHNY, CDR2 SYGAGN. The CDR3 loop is CASSDPGGNSDYTF. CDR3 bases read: TGTGCCAGCAGTGATCCAGGGGGCAACTCCGACTACACC.

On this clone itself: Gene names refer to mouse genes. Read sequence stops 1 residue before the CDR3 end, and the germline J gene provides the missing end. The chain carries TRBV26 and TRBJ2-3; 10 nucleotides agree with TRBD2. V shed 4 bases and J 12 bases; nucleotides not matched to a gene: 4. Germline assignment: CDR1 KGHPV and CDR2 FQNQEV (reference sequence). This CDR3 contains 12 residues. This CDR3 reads CASSPGTGVLYF. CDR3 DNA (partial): TGTGCCAGCAGTCCCGGGACTGGGGTTCTGTAT.

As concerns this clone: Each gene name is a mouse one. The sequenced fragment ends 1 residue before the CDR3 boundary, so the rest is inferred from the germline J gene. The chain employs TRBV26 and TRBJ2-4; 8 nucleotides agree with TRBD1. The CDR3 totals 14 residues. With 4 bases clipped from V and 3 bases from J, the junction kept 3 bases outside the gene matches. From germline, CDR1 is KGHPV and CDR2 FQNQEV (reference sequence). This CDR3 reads CASSRTGWQNTLYF. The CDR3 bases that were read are TGTGCCAGCAGTCGGACAGGGTGGCAAAACACCTTGTAC.

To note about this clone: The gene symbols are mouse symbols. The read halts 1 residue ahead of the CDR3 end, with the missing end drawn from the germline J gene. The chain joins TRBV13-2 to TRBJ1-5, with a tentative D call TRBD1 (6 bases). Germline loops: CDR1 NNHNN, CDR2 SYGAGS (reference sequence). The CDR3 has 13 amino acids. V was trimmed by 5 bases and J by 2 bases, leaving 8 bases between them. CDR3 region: CASGEGDNQAPLF. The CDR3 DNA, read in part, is TGTGCCAGCGGGGAGGGGGACAACCAGGCTCCGCTT.

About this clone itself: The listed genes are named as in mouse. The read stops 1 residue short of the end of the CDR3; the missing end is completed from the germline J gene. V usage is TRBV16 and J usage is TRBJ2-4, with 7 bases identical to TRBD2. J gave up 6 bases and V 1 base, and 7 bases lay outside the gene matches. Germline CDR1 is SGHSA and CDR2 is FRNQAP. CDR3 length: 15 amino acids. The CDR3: CASSLGPRGGNTLYF. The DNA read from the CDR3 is TGTGCAAGCAGCTTAGGCCCTCGGGGGGGGAACACCTTGTAC.

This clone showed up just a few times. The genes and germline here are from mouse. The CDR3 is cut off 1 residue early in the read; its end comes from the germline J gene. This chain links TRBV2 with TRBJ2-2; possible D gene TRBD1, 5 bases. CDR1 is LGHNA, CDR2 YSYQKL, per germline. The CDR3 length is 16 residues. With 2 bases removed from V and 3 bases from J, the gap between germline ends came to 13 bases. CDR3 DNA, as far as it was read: TGTGCCAGCAGCCAACAGGGAAGAAGGGACACCGGGCAGCTCTAC. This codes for CASSQQGRRDTGQLY. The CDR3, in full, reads CASSQQGRRDTGQLYF.

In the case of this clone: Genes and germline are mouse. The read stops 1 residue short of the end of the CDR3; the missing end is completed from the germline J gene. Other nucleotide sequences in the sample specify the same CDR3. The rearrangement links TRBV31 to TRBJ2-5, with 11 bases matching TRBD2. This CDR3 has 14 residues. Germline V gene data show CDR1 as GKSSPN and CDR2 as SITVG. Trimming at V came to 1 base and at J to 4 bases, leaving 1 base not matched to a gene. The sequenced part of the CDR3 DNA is TGTGCCTGGAGTCCGGGACTGGGGGAAGACACCCAGTAC. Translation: CAWSPGLGEDTQY. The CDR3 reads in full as CAWSPGLGEDTQYF.

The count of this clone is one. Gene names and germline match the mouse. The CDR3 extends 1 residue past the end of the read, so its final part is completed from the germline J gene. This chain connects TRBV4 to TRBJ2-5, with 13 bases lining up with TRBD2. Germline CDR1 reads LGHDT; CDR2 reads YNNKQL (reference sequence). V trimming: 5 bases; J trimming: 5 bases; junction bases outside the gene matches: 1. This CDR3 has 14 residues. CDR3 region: CASSRDWGGDTQYF. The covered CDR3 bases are TGTGCCAGCAGCCGGGACTGGGGGGGAGACACCCAGTAC.

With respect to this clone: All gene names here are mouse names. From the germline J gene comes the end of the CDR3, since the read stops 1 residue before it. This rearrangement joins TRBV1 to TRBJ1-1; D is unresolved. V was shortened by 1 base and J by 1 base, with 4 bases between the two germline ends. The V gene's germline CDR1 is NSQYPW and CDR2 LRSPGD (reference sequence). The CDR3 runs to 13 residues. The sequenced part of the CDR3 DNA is TGCACCTGCAGTGCAGCACAAAACACAGAAGTCTTC. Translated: CTCSAAQNTEVF. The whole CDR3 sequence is CTCSAAQNTEVFF.

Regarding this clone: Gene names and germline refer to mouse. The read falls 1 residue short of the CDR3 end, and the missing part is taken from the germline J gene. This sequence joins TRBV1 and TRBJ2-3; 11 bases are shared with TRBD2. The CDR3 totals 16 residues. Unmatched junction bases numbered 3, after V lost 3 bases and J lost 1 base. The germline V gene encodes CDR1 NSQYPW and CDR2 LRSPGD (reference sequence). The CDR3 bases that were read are TGCACCTGCAGTGCGGACTGGGGGGCCCGTGCAGAAACGCTGTAT. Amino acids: CTCSADWGARAETLY. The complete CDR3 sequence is CTCSADWGARAETLYF.

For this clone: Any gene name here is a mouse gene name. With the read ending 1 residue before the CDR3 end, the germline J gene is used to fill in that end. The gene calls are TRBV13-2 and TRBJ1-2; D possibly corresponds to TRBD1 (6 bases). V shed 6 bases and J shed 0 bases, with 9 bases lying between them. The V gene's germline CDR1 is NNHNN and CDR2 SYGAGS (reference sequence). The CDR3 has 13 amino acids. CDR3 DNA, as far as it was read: TGTGCCAGCGTCGGGACATCAAACTCCGACTACACC. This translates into CASVGTSNSDYT. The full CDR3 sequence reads CASVGTSNSDYTF.

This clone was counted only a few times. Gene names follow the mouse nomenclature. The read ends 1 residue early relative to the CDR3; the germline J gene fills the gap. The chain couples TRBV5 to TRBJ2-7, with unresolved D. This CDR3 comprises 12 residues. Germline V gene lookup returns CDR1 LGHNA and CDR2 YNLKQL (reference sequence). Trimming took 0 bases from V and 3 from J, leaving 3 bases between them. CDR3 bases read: TGTGCCAGCAGCCAAGAGGTCTATGAACAGTAC. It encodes CASSQEVYEQY. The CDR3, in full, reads CASSQEVYEQYF.

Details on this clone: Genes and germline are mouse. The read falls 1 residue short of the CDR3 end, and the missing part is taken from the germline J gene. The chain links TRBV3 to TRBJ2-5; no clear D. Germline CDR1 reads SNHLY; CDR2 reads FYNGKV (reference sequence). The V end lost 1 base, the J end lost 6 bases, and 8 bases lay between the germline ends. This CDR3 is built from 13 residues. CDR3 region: CASSLVGEDTQYF. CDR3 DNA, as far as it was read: TGTGCCAGCAGCTTAGTGGGAGAGGACACCCAGTAC. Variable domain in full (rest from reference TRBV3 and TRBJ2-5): GPKVLQIPSHQIIDMGQMVTLNCDPVSNHLYFYWYKQILGQQMEFLVNFYNGKVMEKSKLFKDQFSVERPDGSYFTLKIQPTALEDSAVYFCASSLVGEDTQYFGPGTRLLVL.

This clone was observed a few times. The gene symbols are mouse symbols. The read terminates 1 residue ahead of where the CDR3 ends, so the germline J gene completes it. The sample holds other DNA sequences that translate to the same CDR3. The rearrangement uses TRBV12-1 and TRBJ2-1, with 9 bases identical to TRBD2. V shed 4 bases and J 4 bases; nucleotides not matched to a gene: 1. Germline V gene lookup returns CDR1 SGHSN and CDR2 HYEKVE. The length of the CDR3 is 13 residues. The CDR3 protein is CASSTGGYAEQFF. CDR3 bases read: TGTGCCAGCTCCACTGGGGGGTATGCTGAGCAGTTC.

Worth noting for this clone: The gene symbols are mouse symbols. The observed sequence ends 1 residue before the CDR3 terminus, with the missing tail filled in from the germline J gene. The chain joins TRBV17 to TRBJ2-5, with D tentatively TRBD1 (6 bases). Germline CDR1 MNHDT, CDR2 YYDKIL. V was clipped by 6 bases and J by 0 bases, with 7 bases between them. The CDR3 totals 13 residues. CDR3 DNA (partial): TGTGCTAGCAGGGACAGTAACCAAGACACCCAGTAC. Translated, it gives CASRDSNQDTQY. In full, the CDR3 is CASRDSNQDTQYF.

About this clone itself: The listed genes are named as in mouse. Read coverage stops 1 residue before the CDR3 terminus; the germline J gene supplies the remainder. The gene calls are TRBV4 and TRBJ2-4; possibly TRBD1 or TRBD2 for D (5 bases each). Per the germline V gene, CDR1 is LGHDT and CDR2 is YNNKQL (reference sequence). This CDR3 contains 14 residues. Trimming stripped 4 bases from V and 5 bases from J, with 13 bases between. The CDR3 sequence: CASSFAGGGNTLYF. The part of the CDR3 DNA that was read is TGTGCCAGCAGCTTCGCCGGGGGAGGAAACACCTTGTAC.

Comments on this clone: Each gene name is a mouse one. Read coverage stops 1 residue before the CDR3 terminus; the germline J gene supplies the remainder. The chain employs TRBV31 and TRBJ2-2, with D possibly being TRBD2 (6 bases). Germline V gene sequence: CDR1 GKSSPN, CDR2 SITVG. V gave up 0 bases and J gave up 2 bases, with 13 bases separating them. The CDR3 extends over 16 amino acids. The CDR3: CAWSLAGGRNTGQLYF. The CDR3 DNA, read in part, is TGTGCCTGGAGTCTAGCGGGGGGTAGGAACACCGGGCAGCTCTAC.

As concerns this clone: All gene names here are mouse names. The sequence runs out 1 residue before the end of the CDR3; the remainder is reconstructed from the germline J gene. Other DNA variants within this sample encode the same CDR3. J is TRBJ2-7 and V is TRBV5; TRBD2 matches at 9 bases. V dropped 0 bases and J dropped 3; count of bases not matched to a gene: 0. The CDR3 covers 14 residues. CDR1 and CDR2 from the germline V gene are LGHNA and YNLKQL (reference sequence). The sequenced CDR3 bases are TGTGCCAGCAGCCAAGAGACTGGGGGCTATGAACAGTAC. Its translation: CASSQETGGYEQY. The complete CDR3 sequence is CASSQETGGYEQYF.

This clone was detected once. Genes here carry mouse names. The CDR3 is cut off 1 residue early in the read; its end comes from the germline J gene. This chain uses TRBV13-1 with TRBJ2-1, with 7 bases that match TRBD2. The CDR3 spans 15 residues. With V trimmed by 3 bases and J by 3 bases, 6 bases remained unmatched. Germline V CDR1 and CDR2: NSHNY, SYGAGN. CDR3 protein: CASSAPGGVYAEQFF. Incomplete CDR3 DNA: TGTGCCAGCAGTGCCCCGGGGGGGGTCTATGCTGAGCAGTTC.